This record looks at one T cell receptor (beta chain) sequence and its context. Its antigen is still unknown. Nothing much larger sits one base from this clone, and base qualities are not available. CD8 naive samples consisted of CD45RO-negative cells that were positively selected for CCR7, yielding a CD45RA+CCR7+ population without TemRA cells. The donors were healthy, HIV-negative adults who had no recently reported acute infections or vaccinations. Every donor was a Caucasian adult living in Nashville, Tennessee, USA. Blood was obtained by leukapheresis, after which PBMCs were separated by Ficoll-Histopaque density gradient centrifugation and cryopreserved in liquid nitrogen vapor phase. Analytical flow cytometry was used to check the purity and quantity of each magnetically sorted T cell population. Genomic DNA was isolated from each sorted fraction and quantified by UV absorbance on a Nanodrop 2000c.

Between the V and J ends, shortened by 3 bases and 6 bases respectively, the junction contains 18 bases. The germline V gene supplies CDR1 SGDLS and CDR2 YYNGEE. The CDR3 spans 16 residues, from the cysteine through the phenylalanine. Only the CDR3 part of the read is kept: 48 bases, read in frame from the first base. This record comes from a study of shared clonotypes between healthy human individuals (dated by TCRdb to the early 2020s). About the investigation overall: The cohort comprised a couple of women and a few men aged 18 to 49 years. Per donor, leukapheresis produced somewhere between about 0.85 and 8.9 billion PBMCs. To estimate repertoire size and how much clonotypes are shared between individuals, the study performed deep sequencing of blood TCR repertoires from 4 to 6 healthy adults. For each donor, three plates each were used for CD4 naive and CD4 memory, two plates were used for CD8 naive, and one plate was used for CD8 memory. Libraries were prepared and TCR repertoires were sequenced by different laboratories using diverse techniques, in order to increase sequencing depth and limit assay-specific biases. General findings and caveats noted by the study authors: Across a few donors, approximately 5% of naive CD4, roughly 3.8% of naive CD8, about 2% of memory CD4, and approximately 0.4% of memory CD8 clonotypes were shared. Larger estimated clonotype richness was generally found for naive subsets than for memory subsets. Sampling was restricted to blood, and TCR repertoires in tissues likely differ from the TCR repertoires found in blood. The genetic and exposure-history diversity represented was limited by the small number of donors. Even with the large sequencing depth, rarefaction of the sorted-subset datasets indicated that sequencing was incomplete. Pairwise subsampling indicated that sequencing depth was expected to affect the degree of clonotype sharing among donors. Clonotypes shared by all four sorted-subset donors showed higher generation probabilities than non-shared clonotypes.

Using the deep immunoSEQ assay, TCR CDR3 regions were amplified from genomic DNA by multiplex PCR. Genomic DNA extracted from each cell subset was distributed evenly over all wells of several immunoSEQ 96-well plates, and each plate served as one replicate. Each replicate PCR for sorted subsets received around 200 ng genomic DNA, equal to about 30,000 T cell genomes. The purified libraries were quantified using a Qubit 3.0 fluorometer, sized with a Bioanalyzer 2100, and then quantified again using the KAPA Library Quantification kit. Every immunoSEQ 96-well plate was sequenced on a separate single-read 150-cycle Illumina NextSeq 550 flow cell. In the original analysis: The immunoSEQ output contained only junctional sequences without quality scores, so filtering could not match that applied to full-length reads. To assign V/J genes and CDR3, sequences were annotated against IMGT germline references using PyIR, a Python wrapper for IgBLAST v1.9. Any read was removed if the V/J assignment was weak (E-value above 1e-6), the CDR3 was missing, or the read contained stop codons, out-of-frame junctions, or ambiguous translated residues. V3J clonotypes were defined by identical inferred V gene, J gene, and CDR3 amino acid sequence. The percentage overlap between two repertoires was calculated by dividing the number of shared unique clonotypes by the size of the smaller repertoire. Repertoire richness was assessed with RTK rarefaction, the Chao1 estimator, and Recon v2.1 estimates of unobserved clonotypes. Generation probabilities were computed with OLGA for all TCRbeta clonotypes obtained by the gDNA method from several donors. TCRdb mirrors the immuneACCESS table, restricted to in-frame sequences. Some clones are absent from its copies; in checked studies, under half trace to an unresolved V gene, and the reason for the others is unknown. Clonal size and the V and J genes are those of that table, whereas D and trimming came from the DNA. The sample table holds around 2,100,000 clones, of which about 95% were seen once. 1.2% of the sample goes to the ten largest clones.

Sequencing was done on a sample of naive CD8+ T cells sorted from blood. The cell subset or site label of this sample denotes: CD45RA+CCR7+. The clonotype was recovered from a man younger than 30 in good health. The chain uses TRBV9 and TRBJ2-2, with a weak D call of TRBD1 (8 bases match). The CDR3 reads CASSASWTGRAGELFF. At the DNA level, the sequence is TGTGCCAGCAGCGCCTCCTGGACAGGGAGGGCCGGGGAGCTGTTTTTT.